A single sample gave rise to the 17 T cell receptor beta chains below, sequenced in a study of OX40 agonist ivuxolimab in advanced cancers. The method was immunoSEQ multiplex PCR; TCRdb's version includes in-frame clones alone and lacks a portion of them. The sample shows tens of thousands of clones, roughly four fifths of them seen only once. Specimen: CD4+ or CD8+ T cells sorted from blood, collected in a trial of the OX40 agonist ivuxolimab. These TCRs come from an adult with an advanced solid tumor such as melanoma, head and neck, liver or kidney cancer.

This chain uses TRBV2 with TRBJ1-2, with D possibly TRBD1 on 5 matching bases. CDR1 SNHLY and CDR2 FYNNEI come from the germline V gene. CDR3 length: 12 residues. V was shortened by 4 bases and J by 2 bases, with 5 bases between the two germline ends. CDR3 coding DNA: TGTGCCAGCAGTGGGGGGAACTATGGCTACACCTTC. Amino acids: CASSGGNYGYTF.

This chain joins TRBV5-6 and TRBJ1-2; D is uncertain. The germline CDR1 and CDR2 sequences are SGHDT and YYEEEE. V lost 7 bases and J 8 bases, leaving 12 bases between the germline ends. The CDR3 totals 11 residues. The CDR3 reads CASRQTGGYTF. CDR3 coding DNA: TGTGCCAGCCGGCAGACCGGGGGCTACACCTTC.

The rearrangement joins TRBV11-2 to TRBJ2-1, with D unclear. Trimming removed 0 bases at V and 10 bases at J, with 16 bases between. Germline V gives CDR1 SGHAT, CDR2 FQNNGV. The CDR3 contains 15 residues. CDR3 bases: TGTGCCAGCAGCTTAGATCACGGCTCAACCTGGGAGCAGTTCTTC. It codes for CASSLDHGSTWEQFF.

This clone was counted once. This sequence joins TRBV4-2 and TRBJ2-1; the match to TRBD1 covers 7 bases. Germline V gene data show CDR1 as LGHNA and CDR2 as YNFKEQ. The trim removed 4 bases at V and 7 bases at J, leaving 16 bases unmatched. The CDR3 sequence is 17 residues long. The DNA for the CDR3 is TGTGCCAGCAGCCGAGAAGACGTAGGGGGCATTGGGAATGAGCAGTTCTTC. Amino acids: CASSREDVGGIGNEQFF.

This chain joins TRBV19 and TRBJ1-2, with TRBD1 identical over 7 bases. The CDR3 runs 13 residues. The germline CDR1 and CDR2 sequences are LNHDA and SQIVND (reference sequence). J gave up 3 bases and V 5 bases, and 3 bases lay outside the gene matches. The CDR3 is CASSRDRDYGYTF. CDR3 nucleotides: TGTGCCAGTAGTCGAGACAGGGACTATGGCTACACCTTC.

The gene calls are TRBV28 and TRBJ2-5; no reliable D call. TRBJ2-7 matches the DNA end more closely, so the J call is doubtful. Germline V lookup: CDR1 MDHEN, CDR2 SYDVKM. The CDR3 is made up of 13 amino acids. The CDR3 protein is CASSGFGYYEQYF. In nucleotides, the CDR3 is TGTGCCAGCAGTGGATTTGGATACTACGAGCAGTACTTC.

The chain is built from TRBV18 and TRBJ2-6; TRBD1 or TRBD2 may be the D gene (5 bases each). With 3 bases removed from V and 2 bases from J, the gap between germline ends came to 8 bases. The V gene's germline CDR1 is KGHSH and CDR2 LQKENI. The CDR3 sequence is 15 residues long. DNA of the CDR3: TGTGCCAGCTCACCGGGGGTTCCTGGGGCCAACGTCCTGACTTTC. It codes for CASSPGVPGANVLTF.

J is TRBJ2-7 and V is TRBV2, with D perhaps being TRBD1 or TRBD2 (5 bases each). Per the germline V gene, CDR1 is SNHLY and CDR2 is FYNNEI. This CDR3 contains 15 residues. V was trimmed by 5 bases and J by 1 base, leaving 15 bases between them. CDR3 protein: CASSLRAGQSYEQYV. In nucleotides, the CDR3 is TGTGCCAGCAGTCTGAGGGCAGGGCAGTCCTACGAGCAGTACGTC.

This clone has just one count. The chain uses TRBV28 and TRBJ1-2, with unresolved D. Germline V gives CDR1 MDHEN, CDR2 SYDVKM. This CDR3 spans 14 amino acids. V was shortened by 6 bases and J by 4 bases, with 15 bases between the two germline ends. The CDR3 DNA follows: TGTGCCAGCAGAGATGTCAGCGAGGGCTATGGCTACACCTTC. Translation: CASRDVSEGYGYTF.

This chain links TRBV28 with TRBJ1-1; the match to TRBD1 covers 8 bases. This CDR3 has 12 amino acids. The V segment lost 2 bases and the J segment 9 bases; nucleotides outside the gene matches: 2. Germline CDR1 and CDR2: MDHEN and SYDVKM. DNA for the CDR3: TGTGCCAGCAGTTTACCAGGGGGCAAAGCTTTCTTT. Translated: CASSLPGGKAFF. The variable domain in full, completed from reference TRBV28 and TRBJ1-1, reads DVKVTQSSRYLVKRTGEKVFLECVQDMDHENMFWYRQDPGLGLRLIYFSYDVKMKEKGDIPEGYSVSREKKERFSLILESASTNQTSMYLCASSLPGGKAFFGQGTRLTVV.

This chain joins TRBV6-1 and TRBJ2-1; 9 bases are a match to TRBD1. V was pared by 6 bases and J by 0 bases, with 0 bases of the junction left unmatched. Germline lookup yields CDR1 MNHNS and CDR2 SASEGT. The CDR3 loop spans 14 amino acids. CDR3 sequence (DNA): TGTGCCAGCAGGGGACAGGGCTCCTACAATGAGCAGTTCTTC. Translating gives CASRGQGSYNEQFF.

The chain links TRBV9 to TRBJ2-5; 11 positions agree with TRBD2. J was trimmed by 5 bases and V by 6 bases; bases with no gene match: 9. This CDR3 has 15 residues. Germline CDR1 reads SGDLS; CDR2 reads YYNGEE. The CDR3: CASNRLAGGGETQYF. The CDR3 DNA reads as TGTGCCAGCAATCGCCTAGCGGGGGGCGGGGAGACCCAGTACTTC. The variable domain in full, completed from reference TRBV9 and TRBJ2-5, reads DSGVTQTPKHLITATGQRVTLRCSPRSGDLSVYWYQQSLDQGLQFLIQYYNGEERAKGNILERFSAQQFPDLHSELNLSSLELGDSALYFCASNRLAGGGETQYFGPGTRLLVL.

In its sample, this clone was seen once. The V gene is TRBV6-4, the J gene TRBJ2-7, with D perhaps matching TRBD1 (6 bases). The germline V and J ends were trimmed by 0 bases and 2 bases, with 20 bases remaining between them. This CDR3 comprises 18 residues. Germline V gene data show CDR1 as MRHNA and CDR2 as SNTAGT. The CDR3 protein is CASSDSKGHLSYPYEQYV. The CDR3 bases are TGTGCCAGCAGTGACTCGAAGGGACACCTTTCTTATCCCTACGAGCAGTACGTC.

The V and J genes are TRBV6-1 and TRBJ1-2; TRBD1 agrees at 9 bases. Germline V gene lookup returns CDR1 MNHNS and CDR2 SASEGT. The ends lost 7 bases at V and 5 bases at J; junction bases unmatched: 2. The CDR3 runs 12 residues. The CDR3 sequence: CASTGQGYGYTF. The CDR3 DNA reads as TGTGCCAGCACTGGACAGGGGTATGGCTACACCTTC.

V and J are TRBV7-3 and TRBJ2-1; D gene ambiguous. The CDR3 sequence is 13 residues long. Germline CDR1 and CDR2: SGHTA and FQGTGA. Trimming pared 2 bases from V and 6 bases from J, leaving 8 bases between. The CDR3 here is CASSLRQTNEQFF. As DNA, the CDR3 is TGTGCCAGCAGCTTACGGCAGACCAATGAGCAGTTCTTC.

This chain joins TRBV7-2 and TRBJ2-5, with 7 bases aligning to TRBD2. The CDR3 sequence is 14 residues long. Germline assignment: CDR1 SGHTA and CDR2 FQGNSA. Trimming took 4 bases from V and 2 from J; bases not matched to a gene: 4. CDR3 nucleotides: TGTGCCAGCAGCTCCGGGGGGTGGCAAGAGACCCAGTACTTC. Translation gives CASSSGGWQETQYF.

The table lists this clone with a few counts. The gene calls are TRBV28 and TRBJ2-5; 7 nucleotides line up with TRBD1. In germline, CDR1 is MDHEN, CDR2 SYDVKM. The CDR3 extends over 15 amino acids. V lost 4 bases to trimming and J lost 0 bases; unmatched junction nucleotides: 5. The CDR3 nucleotides are TGTGCCAGCAGTTCCTACAGGGGAAACCAAGAGACCCAGTACTTC. It specifies CASSSYRGNQETQYF.